One and the same sample provided the 22 T cell receptor beta chains below, sequenced in a study of cytomegalovirus exposure and HLA in healthy donors. The PCR employed 60 Vbeta primers together with 13 Jbeta primers. Produced via immunoSEQ multiplex PCR; TCRdb's table is partial and in-frame only. The table lists 90,000 to 95,000 clones, around 80% of them singletons. The sequenced material came from PBMCs. The receptors stem from a man in his thirties or forties in good health and CMV-seronegative.

The chain is built from TRBV6-4 and TRBJ1-4; TRBD1 matches at 7 bases. There are 16 residues in the CDR3. Trimming removed 4 bases from V and 7 bases from J; junction bases left unmatched: 12. The germline CDR1 and CDR2 sequences are MRHNA and SNTAGT. As DNA, the CDR3 is TGTGCCAGCAGTGCCCCAACGACAGGGAGAGTTGAAAAACTGTTTTTT. Its translation is CASSAPTTGRVEKLFF.

The J gene is TRBJ1-1, the V gene TRBV29-1, with D maybe TRBD1 (5 bases). There are 14 residues in the CDR3. The ends were cut back, 7 bases at V and 2 bases at J, with 17 bases in the middle. Germline assignment: CDR1 SQVTM and CDR2 ANQGSEA. CDR3 bases: TGCAGCGCTCGAATGGGGGGGGTTAACACTGAAGCTTTCTTT. Translating gives CSARMGGVNTEAFF.

The J gene is TRBJ2-7, the V gene TRBV5-1; tentatively, D is TRBD1 (5 bases). The germline V and J ends were trimmed by 0 bases and 1 base, with 5 bases remaining between them. The CDR3 runs to 13 residues. Per germline, CDR1 SGHRS and CDR2 YFSETQ. This CDR3 reads CASSLEGSYEQYV. CDR3 nucleotides: TGCGCCAGCAGCTTGGAGGGGTCCTACGAGCAGTACGTC.

The chain employs TRBV6-5 and TRBJ2-5; D is ambiguous. The length of the CDR3 is 13 residues. Germline lookup yields CDR1 MNHEY and CDR2 SVGAGI. The V end lost 2 bases, the J end lost 5 bases, and 9 bases lay between the germline ends. The CDR3 DNA follows: TGTGCCAGCAGTTACAGTACTCCGGAGACCCAGTACTTC. This translates into CASSYSTPETQYF.

This clone was recorded a few times. This chain uses TRBV5-1 with TRBJ1-1; D gene ambiguous. Germline CDR1 SGHRS, CDR2 YFSETQ. Trimming stripped 2 bases from V and 7 bases from J, with 9 bases between. The CDR3 is 12 amino acids. The CDR3 protein is CASSFGGGEAFF. The CDR3 nucleotides are TGCGCCAGCAGCTTCGGAGGAGGTGAAGCTTTCTTT.

This clone was detected a few times. The chain employs TRBV12-5 and TRBJ2-3; 7 bases are shared with TRBD1. V was pared by 3 bases and J by 0 bases, with 9 bases of the junction left unmatched. The germline CDR1 and CDR2 sequences are LGHNT and FRNRAP. CDR3 length: 17 amino acids. The CDR3: CASGFRDSRLSTDTQYF. The CDR3 DNA is TGTGCTAGTGGTTTCCGGGACAGCCGTCTTAGCACAGATACGCAGTATTTT.

The chain has TRBV7-3 and TRBJ2-1, with D unresolved. The CDR3 loop spans 14 amino acids. The V gene's germline CDR1 is SGHTA and CDR2 FQGTGA. V shed 0 bases and J shed 12 bases, with 15 bases lying between them. The CDR3 loop reads CASSLTPVARGQFF. CDR3 bases: TGTGCCAGCAGCTTAACCCCAGTGGCCCGCGGGCAGTTCTTC. The variable domain in full, completed from reference TRBV7-3 and TRBJ2-1, reads GAGVSQTPSNKVTEKGKYVELRCDPISGHTALYWYRQSLGQGPEFLIYFQGTGAADDSGLPNDRFFAVRPEGSVSTLKIQRTERGDSAVYLCASSLTPVARGQFFGPGTRLTVL.

The rearrangement uses TRBV11-1 and TRBJ2-5, with D possibly matching TRBD2 (5 bases). The CDR3 is made up of 13 amino acids. The V gene's germline CDR1 is SGHAT and CDR2 FQDESV (reference sequence). V lost 5 bases and J 5 bases, leaving 12 bases between the germline ends. The CDR3 DNA is TGTGCCAGCAGCCTACGAGCGGACGAGACCCAGTACTTC. This sequence encodes CASSLRADETQYF.

The chain combines TRBV11-1 with TRBJ1-1, with TRBD1 as a possible D gene (5 bases). Trimming took 5 bases from V and 8 from J, leaving 12 bases between them. The germline V gene has CDR1 SGHAT and CDR2 FQDESV (reference sequence). This CDR3 comprises 12 residues. The CDR3 DNA is TGTGCCAGCAGCCAAGGGGAAGGGGAAGCTTTCTTT. This codes for CASSQGEGEAFF.

The chain couples TRBV12-5 to TRBJ1-1; the D gene is possibly TRBD1 (6 bases). The CDR3 has 16 amino acids. Trimming took 1 base from V and 3 from J, leaving 15 bases between them. Per the germline V gene, CDR1 is LGHNT and CDR2 is FRNRAP. In nucleotides, the CDR3 is TGTGCTAGTGGTTTGGCTCCAGGGAGGGGGGACACTGAAGCTTTCTTT. Protein product: CASGLAPGRGDTEAFF.

This chain connects TRBV19 to TRBJ1-2; maybe TRBD1 (5 bases). The CDR3 contains 15 residues. Trimming pared 7 bases from V and 2 bases from J, leaving 17 bases between. The germline CDR1 and CDR2 sequences are LNHDA and SQIVND (reference sequence). The CDR3 protein is CASTSGPVNNYGYTF. The CDR3 DNA follows: TGTGCCAGTACATCAGGGCCCGTAAACAACTATGGCTACACCTTC.

V usage is TRBV29-1 and J usage is TRBJ1-4; no reliable D call. Germline V gene data show CDR1 as SQVTM and CDR2 as ANQGSEA. Trimming cost V 7 bases and J 7 bases, with 16 bases left between them. The CDR3 contains 13 residues. CDR3 nucleotides: TGCAGCGGCCTCAACCCCGAGGGTGAAAAACTGTTTTTT. Translation gives CSGLNPEGEKLFF. The full variable domain, completed using reference TRBV29-1 and TRBJ1-4, is SAVISQKPSRDICQRGTSLTIQCQVDSQVTMMFWYRQQPGQSLTLIATANQGSEATYESGFVIDKFPISRPNLTFSTLTVSNMSPEDSSIYLCSGLNPEGEKLFFGSGTQLSVL.

CDR3: CASSPLNGRDDEAFF. The CDR3 bases are TGTGCCAGCTCACCACTGAACGGCCGGGATGATGAAGCTTTCTTT. The J gene is TRBJ1-1, the V gene TRBV18, with no clear D. CDR1 is KGHSH, CDR2 LQKENI, per germline. Trimming shortened V by 1 base and J by 7 bases, and 16 bases separated the two germline ends. The CDR3 contains 15 residues.

This clone was picked up one time. The V call is TRBV4-3, the J call TRBJ2-1; perhaps TRBD2 as D (6 bases). Germline-derived CDR1 and CDR2 are LGHNA and YSLEER. This CDR3 has 17 amino acids. The ends were cut back, 0 bases at V and 1 base at J, with 13 bases in the middle. This chain's CDR3 is CASSQDLSLASYNEQFF. The CDR3 region has the DNA TGCGCCAGCAGCCAAGATTTATCACTAGCTTCCTACAATGAGCAGTTCTTC.

This sequence joins TRBV7-2 and TRBJ2-7, with 9 positions matching TRBD1. Trimming took 5 bases from V and 4 from J; bases not matched to a gene: 12. In germline, CDR1 is SGHTA, CDR2 FQGNSA. The CDR3 totals 16 residues. Here the CDR3 reads CASSPSVGTGTYEQYF. In DNA form, the CDR3 reads TGTGCCAGCAGCCCTTCGGTGGGGACAGGGACTTACGAGCAGTACTTC.

The chain employs TRBV2 and TRBJ2-4; TRBD2 matches 7 bases. Germline CDR1 is SNHLY and CDR2 is FYNNEI. V lost 7 bases and J lost 0; bases outside the gene matches: 6. The CDR3 is 15 residues long. For the CDR3, the DNA is TGTGCCAGCATTAGATGGACTAGAGCCAAAAACATTCAGTACTTC. Protein: CASIRWTRAKNIQYF.

This rearrangement joins TRBV19 to TRBJ1-2; D perhaps matches TRBD1 (6 bases). Germline V CDR1 and CDR2: LNHDA, SQIVND (reference sequence). The CDR3 is 12 amino acids. Trimming shortened V by 4 bases and J by 6 bases, and 9 bases separated the two germline ends. CDR3 in amino acids: CASSNREDGYTF. The CDR3 DNA sequence: TGTGCCAGTAGTAACAGGGAAGATGGCTACACCTTC.

This rearrangement joins TRBV28 to TRBJ2-7; a weak D match, TRBD2 (6 bases). The CDR3 length is 13 residues. The V and J ends lost 4 bases and 9 bases respectively, with 16 bases between them. Germline loops: CDR1 MDHEN, CDR2 SYDVKM. The CDR3 sequence is CASSSKSTEGQYV. The CDR3 region has the DNA TGTGCCAGCAGTTCAAAGAGTACGGAGGGGCAGTACGTC.

The V call is TRBV6-4, the J call TRBJ1-1; D call uncertain. Trimming shortened V by 4 bases and J by 5 bases, and 11 bases separated the two germline ends. The CDR3 is made up of 13 amino acids. Germline V lookup: CDR1 MRHNA, CDR2 SNTAGT. The chain's CDR3 is CASSVGEGTEAFF. In nucleotides, the CDR3 is TGTGCCAGCAGTGTTGGGGAGGGAACTGAAGCTTTCTTT.

The V gene is TRBV7-2, the J gene TRBJ1-3, with TRBD1 as a possible D gene (6 bases). Germline assignment: CDR1 SGHTA and CDR2 FQGNSA. CDR3 size: 19 residues. V lost 2 bases and J lost 0, with 20 bases in between. The CDR3 region has the DNA TGTGCCAGCAGCTTACACGGCAGGGGTCAGCCCTCCTCTGGAAACACCATATATTTT. Its protein product is CASSLHGRGQPSSGNTIYF.

This clone occurred once. The J gene is TRBJ1-1, the V gene TRBV7-9; possible D gene TRBD1, 5 bases. With 6 bases removed from V and 8 bases from J, the gap between germline ends came to 19 bases. There are 14 residues in the CDR3. The germline CDR1 and CDR2 sequences are SEHNR and FQNEAQ (reference sequence). The CDR3, as DNA: TGTGCCAGCAGTTCGACTAGAGGGGCGTTCGAAGCTTTCTTT. This translates into CASSSTRGAFEAFF.

The CDR3 reads CASSLGQGGPLHF. The CDR3 nucleotides are TGTGCCAGCAGCTTAGGGCAGGGAGGGCCCCTCCACTTT. J is TRBJ1-6 and V is TRBV7-8; TRBD1 might be the D (5 bases). Per the germline V gene, CDR1 is SGHVS and CDR2 is FQNEAQ. The V end lost 1 base, the J end lost 13 bases, and 11 bases lay between the germline ends. The CDR3 has 13 amino acids.